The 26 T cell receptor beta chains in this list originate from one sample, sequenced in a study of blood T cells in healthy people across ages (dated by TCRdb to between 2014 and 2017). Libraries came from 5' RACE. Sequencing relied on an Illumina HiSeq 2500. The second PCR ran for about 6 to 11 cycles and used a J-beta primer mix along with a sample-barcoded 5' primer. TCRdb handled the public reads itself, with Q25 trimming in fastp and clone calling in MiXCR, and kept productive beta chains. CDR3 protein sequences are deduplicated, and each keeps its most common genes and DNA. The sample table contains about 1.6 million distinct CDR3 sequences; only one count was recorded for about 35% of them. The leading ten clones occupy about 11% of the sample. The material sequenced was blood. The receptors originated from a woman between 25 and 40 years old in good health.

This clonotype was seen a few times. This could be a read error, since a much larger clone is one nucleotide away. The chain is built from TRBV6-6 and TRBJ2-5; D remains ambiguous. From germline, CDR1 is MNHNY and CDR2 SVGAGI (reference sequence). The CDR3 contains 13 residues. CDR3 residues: CAGSLGGLETQYF. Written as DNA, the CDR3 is TGTGCCGGCAGTTTAGGTGGTTTGGAGACCCAGTACTTC.

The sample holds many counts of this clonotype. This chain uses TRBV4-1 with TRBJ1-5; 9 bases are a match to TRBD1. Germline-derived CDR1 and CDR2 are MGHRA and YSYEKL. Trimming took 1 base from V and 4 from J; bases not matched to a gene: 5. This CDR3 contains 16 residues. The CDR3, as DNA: TGCGCCAGCAGCCAAGCATGGGACAGGGTTAATCAGCCCCAGCATTTT. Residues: CASSQAWDRVNQPQHF.

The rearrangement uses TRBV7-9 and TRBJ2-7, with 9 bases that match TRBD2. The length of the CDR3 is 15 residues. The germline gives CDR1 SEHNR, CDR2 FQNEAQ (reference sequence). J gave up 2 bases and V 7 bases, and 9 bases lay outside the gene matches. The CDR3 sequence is CASNPPLAGPYEQYF. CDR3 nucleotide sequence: TGTGCCAGCAACCCCCCCCTAGCGGGGCCCTACGAGCAGTACTTC. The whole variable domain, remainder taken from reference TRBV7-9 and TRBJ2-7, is DTGVSQNPRHKITKRGQNVTFRCDPISEHNRLYWYRQTLGQGPEFLTYFQNEAQLEKSRLLSDRFSAERPKGSFSTLEIQRTEQGDSAMYLCASNPPLAGPYEQYFGPGTRLTVT.

Here the CDR3 DNA reads TGTGCCAGCAGCTTCCCGCCTAAGCGCTCCGGGGGTGAAAAACTGTTTTTT. Amino acids: CASSFPPKRSGGEKLFF. The chain combines TRBV7-9 with TRBJ1-4; TRBD1 might be the D (5 bases). Trimming took 3 bases from V and 7 from J, leaving 21 bases between them. From germline, CDR1 is SEHNR and CDR2 FQNEAQ (reference sequence). The CDR3 consists of 17 residues. Based on the CDR3 plus reference TRBV7-9 and TRBJ1-4, the full variable domain is DTGVSQNPRHKITKRGQNVTFRCDPISEHNRLYWYRQTLGQGPEFLTYFQNEAQLEKSRLLSDRFSAERPKGSFSTLEIQRTEQGDSAMYLCASSFPPKRSGGEKLFFGSGTQLSVL.

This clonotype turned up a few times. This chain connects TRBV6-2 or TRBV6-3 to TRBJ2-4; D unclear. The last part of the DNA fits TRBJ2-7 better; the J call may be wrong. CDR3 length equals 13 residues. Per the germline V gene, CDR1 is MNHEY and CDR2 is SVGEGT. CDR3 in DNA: TGTGCCAGCAGTTATCAGATGAACTACGAGCAGTACTTC. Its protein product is CASSYQMNYEQYF.

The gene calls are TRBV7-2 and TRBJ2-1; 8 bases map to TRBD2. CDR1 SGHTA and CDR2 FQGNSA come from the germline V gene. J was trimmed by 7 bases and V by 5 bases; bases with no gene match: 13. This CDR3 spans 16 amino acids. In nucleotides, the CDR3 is TGTGCCAGCAGCCCCCACTCTATTAGCGGGGCGAATGAGCAGTTCTTC. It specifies CASSPHSISGANEQFF.

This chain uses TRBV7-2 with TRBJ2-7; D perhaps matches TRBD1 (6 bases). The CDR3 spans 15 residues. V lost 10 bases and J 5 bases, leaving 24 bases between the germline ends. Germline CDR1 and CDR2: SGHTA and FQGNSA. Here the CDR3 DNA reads TGTGCCATCAGTGAGTCGGGGCAGGGGCGCAACGAGCAGTACTTC. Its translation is CAISESGQGRNEQYF.

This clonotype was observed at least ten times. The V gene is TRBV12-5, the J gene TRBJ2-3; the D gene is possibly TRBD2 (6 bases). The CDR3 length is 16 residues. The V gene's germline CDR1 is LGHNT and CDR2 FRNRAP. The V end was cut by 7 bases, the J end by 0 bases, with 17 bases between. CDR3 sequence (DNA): TGTGCTAGTGAGGGCGGGGAAGGCAAGAGCACAGATACGCAGTATTTT. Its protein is CASEGGEGKSTDTQYF.

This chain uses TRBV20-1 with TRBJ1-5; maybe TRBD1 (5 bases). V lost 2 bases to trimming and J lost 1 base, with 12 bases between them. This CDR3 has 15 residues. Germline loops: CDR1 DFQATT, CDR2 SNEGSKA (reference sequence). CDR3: CSARFRAGSNQPQHF. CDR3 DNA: TGCAGTGCTAGATTCCGCGCAGGGAGCAATCAGCCCCAGCATTTT.

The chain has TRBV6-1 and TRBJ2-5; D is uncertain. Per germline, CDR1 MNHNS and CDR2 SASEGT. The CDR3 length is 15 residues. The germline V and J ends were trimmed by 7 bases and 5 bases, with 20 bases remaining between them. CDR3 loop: CASTEGSLGQETQYF. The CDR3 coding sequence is TGTGCCAGCACCGAAGGTAGTCTAGGGCAGGAGACCCAGTACTTC.

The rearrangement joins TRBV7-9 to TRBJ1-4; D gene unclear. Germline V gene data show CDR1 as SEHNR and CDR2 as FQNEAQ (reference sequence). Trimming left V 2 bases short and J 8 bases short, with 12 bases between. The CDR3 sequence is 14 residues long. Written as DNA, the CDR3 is TGTGCCAGCAGCTTAAGGTCTGGCGCCGAAAAACTGTTTTTT. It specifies CASSLRSGAEKLFF.

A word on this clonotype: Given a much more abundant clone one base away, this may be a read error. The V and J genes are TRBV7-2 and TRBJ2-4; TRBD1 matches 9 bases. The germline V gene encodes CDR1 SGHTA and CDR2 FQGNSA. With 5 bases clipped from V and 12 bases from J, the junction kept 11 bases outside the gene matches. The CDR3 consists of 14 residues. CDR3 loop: CASSPQDRGGTQYF. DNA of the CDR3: TGTGCCAGCAGCCCCCAGGACAGGGGAGGCACTCAGTACTTC.

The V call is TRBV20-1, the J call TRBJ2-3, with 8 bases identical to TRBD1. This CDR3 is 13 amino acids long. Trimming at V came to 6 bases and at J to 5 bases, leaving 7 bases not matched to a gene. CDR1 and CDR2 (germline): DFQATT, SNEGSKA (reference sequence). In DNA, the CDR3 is TGCAGTGCACCAAAGACAGGGGAAGATACGCAGTATTTT. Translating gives CSAPKTGEDTQYF.

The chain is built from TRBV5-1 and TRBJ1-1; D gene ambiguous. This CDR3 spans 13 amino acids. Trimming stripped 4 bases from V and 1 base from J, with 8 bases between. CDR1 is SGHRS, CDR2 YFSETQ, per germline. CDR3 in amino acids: CASSRYRNTEAFF. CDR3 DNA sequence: TGCGCCAGCAGCCGATACAGGAACACTGAAGCTTTCTTT.

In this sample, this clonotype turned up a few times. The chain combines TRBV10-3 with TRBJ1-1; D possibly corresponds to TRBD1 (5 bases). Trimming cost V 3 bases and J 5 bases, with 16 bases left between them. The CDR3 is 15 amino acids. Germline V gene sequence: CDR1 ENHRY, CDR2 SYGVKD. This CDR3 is CAISDLIRGRTEAFF. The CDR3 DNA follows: TGTGCCATCAGTGACCTGATCCGGGGGAGGACTGAAGCTTTCTTT.

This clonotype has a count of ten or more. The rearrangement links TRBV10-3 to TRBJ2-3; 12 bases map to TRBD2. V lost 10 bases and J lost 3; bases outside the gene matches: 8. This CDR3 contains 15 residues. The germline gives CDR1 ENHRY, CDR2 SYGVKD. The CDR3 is CATWSLAGGTDTQYF. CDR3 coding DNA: TGTGCCACCTGGTCACTAGCGGGGGGTACAGATACGCAGTATTTT.

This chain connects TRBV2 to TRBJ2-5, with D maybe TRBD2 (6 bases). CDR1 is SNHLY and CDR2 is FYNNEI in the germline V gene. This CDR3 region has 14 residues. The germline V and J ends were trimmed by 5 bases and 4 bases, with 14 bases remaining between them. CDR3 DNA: TGTGCCAGCAGTTTGGGGGGAATTGGAGAGACCCAGTACTTC. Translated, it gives CASSLGGIGETQYF.

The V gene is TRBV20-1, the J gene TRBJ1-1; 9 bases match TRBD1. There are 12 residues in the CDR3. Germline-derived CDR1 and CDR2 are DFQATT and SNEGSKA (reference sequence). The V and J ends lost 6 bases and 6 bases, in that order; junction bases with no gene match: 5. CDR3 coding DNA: TGCAGTGCGAGACAGGGGGGCGCTGAAGCTTTCTTT. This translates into CSARQGGAEAFF.

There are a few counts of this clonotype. CDR3 sequence (DNA): TGTGCCAGCAGCGCATCACAGGGGGCGACTGAAGCTTTCTTT. Translated, it gives CASSASQGATEAFF. This sequence joins TRBV14 and TRBJ1-1, with TRBD1 matching over 9 bases. V gave up 5 bases and J gave up 5 bases; unmatched junction bases: 6. The CDR3 runs to 14 residues. The V gene's germline CDR1 is SGHDN and CDR2 FVKESK.

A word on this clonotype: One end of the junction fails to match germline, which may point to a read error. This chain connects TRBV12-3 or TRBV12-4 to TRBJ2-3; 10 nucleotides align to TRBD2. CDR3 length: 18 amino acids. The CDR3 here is CASSLVFGLAVPTDMQYF. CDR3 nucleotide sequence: TGTGCCAGCAGTTTAGTTTTTGGACTAGCGGTCCCCACAGATATGCAGTATTTT.

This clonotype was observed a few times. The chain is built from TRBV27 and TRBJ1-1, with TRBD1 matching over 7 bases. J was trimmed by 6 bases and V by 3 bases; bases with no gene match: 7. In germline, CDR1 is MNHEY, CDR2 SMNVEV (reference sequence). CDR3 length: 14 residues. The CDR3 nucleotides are TGTGCCAGCAGTTTGGACAGGTCTTTGCCTGAAGCTTTCTTT. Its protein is CASSLDRSLPEAFF.

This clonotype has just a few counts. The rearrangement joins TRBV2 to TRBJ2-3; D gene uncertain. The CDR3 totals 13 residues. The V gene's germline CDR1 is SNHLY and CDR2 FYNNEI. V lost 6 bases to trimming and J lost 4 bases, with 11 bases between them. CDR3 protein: CASRPRTADTQYF. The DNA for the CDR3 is TGTGCCAGCAGACCCCGCACAGCAGATACGCAGTATTTT.

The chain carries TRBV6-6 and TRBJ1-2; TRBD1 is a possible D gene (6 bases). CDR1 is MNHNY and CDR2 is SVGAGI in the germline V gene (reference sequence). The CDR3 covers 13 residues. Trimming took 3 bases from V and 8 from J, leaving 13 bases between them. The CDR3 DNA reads TGTGCCAGCAGTTATGACACAGGGTACGGCTACACCTTC. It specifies CASSYDTGYGYTF.

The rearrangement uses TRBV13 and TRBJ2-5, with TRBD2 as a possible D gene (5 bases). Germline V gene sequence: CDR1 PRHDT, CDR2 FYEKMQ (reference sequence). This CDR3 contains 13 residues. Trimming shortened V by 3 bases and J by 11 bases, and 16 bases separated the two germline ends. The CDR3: CASSFVTRKEQYF. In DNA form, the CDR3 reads TGTGCCAGCAGCTTCGTCACTAGGAAAGAGCAGTACTTC.

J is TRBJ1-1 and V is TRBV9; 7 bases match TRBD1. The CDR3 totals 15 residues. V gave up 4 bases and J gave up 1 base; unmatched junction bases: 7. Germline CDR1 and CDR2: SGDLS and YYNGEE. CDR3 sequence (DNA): TGTGCCAGCAGCCCCGGACAGGCGTCGAACACTGAAGCTTTCTTT. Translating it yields CASSPGQASNTEAFF. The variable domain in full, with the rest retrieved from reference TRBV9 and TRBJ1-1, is DSGVTQTPKHLITATGQRVTLRCSPRSGDLSVYWYQQSLDQGLQFLIQYYNGEERAKGNILERFSAQQFPDLHSELNLSSLELGDSALYFCASSPGQASNTEAFFGQGTRLTVV.

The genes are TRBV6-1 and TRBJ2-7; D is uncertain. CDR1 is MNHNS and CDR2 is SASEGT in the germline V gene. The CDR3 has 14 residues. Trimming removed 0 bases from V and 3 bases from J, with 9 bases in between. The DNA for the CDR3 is TGTGCCAGCAGTGAAGCGTTGGCCCGCTACGAGCAGTACTTC. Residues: CASSEALARYEQYF.